This T cell receptor beta chain stems from a study of blood T cell repertoires in COVID-19. Study context: The analysed material was cDNA or gDNA that came from T cells, B-cell-depleted T cells, or PBMCs.

This CDR3 is built from 13 residues. V lost 4 bases to trimming and J lost 3 bases, with 9 bases between them. The V gene's germline CDR1 is SNHLY and CDR2 FYNNEI. Using immunoSEQ multiplex PCR, the repertoire was profiled, and TCRdb retains in-frame clones only, with some absent. The sample consists of a few hundred thousand clones, around 90% of them appearing once. Cohort assignment relied on participant-reported clinical history. This chain joins TRBV2 and TRBJ1-2; a possible D gene is TRBD1 (5 bases). Material: PBMCs or T cells enriched from blood (not recorded which). This TCR was recovered from a man aged 18-30 years who had recovered from COVID-19. This CDR3 reads CASSGDSDYGYTF. In nucleotides, the CDR3 is TGTGCCAGCAGTGGAGACAGCGACTATGGCTACACCTTC.